This T cell receptor beta chain was captured in a study of beta chain features in type 1 diabetes. Overall study results and limits: Patients with Type 1 diabetes showed moderately but significantly shorter TCRB CDR3s in all four CD4+ subsets.

Germline V lookup: CDR1 MNHEY, CDR2 SVGAGI. The V gene end was trimmed by 6 bases and the J gene end by 3 bases; junction bases not matched to a gene: 4. The CDR3 totals 13 residues. This clone was counted only a few times. Its antigen is unidentified. TCRB transcripts that were expressed got sequenced, as all of the isolated RNA had been reverse transcribed. Produced via immunoSEQ multiplex PCR; TCRdb's table is partial and in-frame only. The sample records some 350,000 clones, roughly 14% being singletons. Sequenced: naive CD4+ T cells from blood. The V call is TRBV6-5, the J call TRBJ1-2, with 7 bases identical to TRBD1. The receptor's source is a woman aged 18-29 years with type 1 diabetes. Written as DNA, the CDR3 is TGTGCCAGCAGCCCCACAGGGGACTATGGCTACACCTTC. Protein product: CASSPTGDYGYTF.